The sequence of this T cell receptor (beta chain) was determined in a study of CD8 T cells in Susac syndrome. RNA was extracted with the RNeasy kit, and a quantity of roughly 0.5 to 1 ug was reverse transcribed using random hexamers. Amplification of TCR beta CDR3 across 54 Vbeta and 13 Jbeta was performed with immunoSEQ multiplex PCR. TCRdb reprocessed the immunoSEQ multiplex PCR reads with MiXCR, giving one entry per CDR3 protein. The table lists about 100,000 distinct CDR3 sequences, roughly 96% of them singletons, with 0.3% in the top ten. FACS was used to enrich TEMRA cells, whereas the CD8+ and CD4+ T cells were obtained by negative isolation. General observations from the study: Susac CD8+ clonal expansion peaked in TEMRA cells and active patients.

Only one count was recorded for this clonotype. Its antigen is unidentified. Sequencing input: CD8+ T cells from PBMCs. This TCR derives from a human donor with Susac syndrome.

The CDR3 reads CATSSGGYGQPQHF. CDR3 DNA: TGTGCCACCAGCAGCGGGGGGTACGGTCAGCCCCAGCATTTT. The gene calls are TRBV15 and TRBJ1-5, with D possibly being TRBD1 (5 bases). Germline-derived CDR1 and CDR2 are LNHNV and YYDKDF (reference sequence). This CDR3 spans 14 amino acids. Trimming stripped 3 bases from V and 6 bases from J, with 12 bases between.